This entry concerns a single T cell receptor (beta chain). No antigen is known for it. The sample originates from a study of T cell repertoires in cytomegalovirus infection. One entry per CDR3 protein, called by TCRdb with MiXCR from the reads. The table has around 170,000 distinct CDR3 sequences, around an eighth seen once. Study observations and caveats: The ex vivo response was dominated by HLA-C-restricted CMV-specific TCR beta clonotypes.

CDR1 is MNHEY and CDR2 is SVGAGI in the germline V gene. The CDR3 has 13 residues. V was cut by 5 bases and J by 5 bases, with 13 bases left in between. Sequencing was carried out using PBMCs. The TCR was taken from a human donor in good health (CMV status not recorded). Some clones in this sample may be carry-over from other donors' samples. J is TRBJ2-7 and V is TRBV6-5, with D unclear. This CDR3 is CASSHILGNEQYF. As DNA, the CDR3 is TGTGCCAGCAGTCACATACTGGGCAACGAGCAGTACTTC.